This is a list of T cell receptor beta chains from one sample in a study of cytomegalovirus exposure and HLA in healthy donors. TCRdb's table, derived via immunoSEQ multiplex PCR, lists solely in-frame clones and lacks some. Its clone listing holds about 67,000 clones. Material for sequencing was PBMCs. These receptors came from a middle-aged woman in good health and CMV-seropositive. Each CDR3 is given with its conserved first and last residue. D genes are given only for firm matches. Clone size is not always given. Where it is, it says once, few, many or a class for expanded clones.

len | j_gene | abundance | d_gene | v_gene | CDR3aa | CDR3nt
15 | TRBJ2-7 | - | TRBD2 | TRBV7-9 | CASSFGTSGGREQYF | TGTGCCAGCAGCTTTGGGACTAGCGGGGGACGCGAGCAGTACTTC
12 | TRBJ1-1 | - | - | TRBV11-2 | CASSFGGLEAFF | TGTGCCAGCAGCTTTGGGGGCCTTGAAGCTTTCTTT
15 | TRBJ2-3 | - | - | TRBV2 | CASSERSGRADTQYF | TGTGCCAGCAGTGAAAGGAGCGGTCGGGCAGATACGCAGTATTTT
14 | TRBJ1-2 | - | - | TRBV6-1 | CASSEPRDGYGYTF | TGTGCCAGCAGTGAACCCAGGGATGGCTATGGCTACACCTTC
16 | TRBJ2-1 | - | TRBD2 | TRBV29-1 | CSVRALAGGPNNEQFF | TGCAGCGTCAGAGCACTAGCGGGAGGGCCGAACAATGAGCAGTTCTTC
15 | TRBJ2-7 | medium-sized | - | TRBV6-1 | CASRPELGSDYEQYF | TGTGCCAGCAGGCCCGAACTAGGAAGCGACTACGAGCAGTACTTC
13 | TRBJ2-7 | - | - | TRBV5-1 | CASTKTGTYEQYF | TGCGCCAGCACCAAAACAGGAACCTACGAGCAGTACTTC
16 | TRBJ1-4 | - | TRBD1 | TRBV6-1 | CASSEAAAGGNEKLFF | TGTGCCAGCAGTGAAGCGGCGGCAGGGGGAAATGAGAAACTGTTTTTT
16 | TRBJ2-5 | - | TRBD2 | TRBV28 | CASSFSLAGGGETQYF | TGTGCCAGCAGTTTCTCACTAGCGGGAGGAGGAGAGACCCAGTACTTC
15 | TRBJ2-3 | - | TRBD2 | TRBV11-2 | CASSPWAGGTDTQYF | TGTGCCAGCAGCCCCTGGGCGGGGGGCACAGATACGCAGTATTTT
14 | TRBJ1-6 | - | - | TRBV5-6 | CASSFPGGNSPLHF | TGTGCCAGCAGCTTCCCGGGGGGTAATTCACCCCTCCACTTT
14 | TRBJ2-5 | - | TRBD1 | TRBV9 | CASSFAGTASEQYF | TGTGCCAGCAGCTTCGCCGGGACAGCGAGTGAGCAGTACTTC
13 | TRBJ1-1 | - | - | TRBV6-5 | CASTKGFRTEAFF | TGTGCCAGCACCAAGGGGTTTCGCACTGAAGCTTTCTTT
13 | TRBJ1-5 | - | - | TRBV10-2 | CASSEVPRQPQHF | TGCGCCAGCAGTGAGGTCCCCCGGCAGCCCCAGCATTTT
14 | TRBJ2-5 | - | - | TRBV19 | CASSIGAREETQYF | TGTGCCAGTAGTATTGGAGCGCGGGAAGAGACCCAGTACTTC
15 | TRBJ2-1 | - | TRBD1 | TRBV11-3 | CASSKQGADYNEQFF | TGTGCCAGCAGCAAACAGGGGGCGGATTACAATGAGCAGTTCTTC
15 | TRBJ1-2 | - | - | TRBV5-5 | CASSLETGSSGGYTF | TGTGCCAGCAGCTTGGAGACAGGCTCTTCTGGGGGCTACACCTTC
14 | TRBJ1-1 | - | - | TRBV15 | CASRDGGLETEAFF | TGTGCCTCCCGGGACGGGGGATTAGAAACTGAAGCTTTCTTT
17 | TRBJ2-7 | - | TRBD1 | TRBV7-9 | CASSLGGPDRHSYEQYF | TGTGCCAGCAGCTTAGGAGGCCCGGACAGGCACTCCTACGAGCAGTACTTC
15 | TRBJ2-3 | - | TRBD1 | TRBV10-3 | CAIRGDSYFSDTQYF | TGTGCCATCAGGGGGGACAGCTACTTCTCGGATACGCAGTATTTT
16 | TRBJ1-2 | - | TRBD1 | TRBV28 | CASSSLRRQGIHGYTF | TGTGCCAGCAGTTCCCTCAGGAGACAGGGAATCCATGGCTACACCTTC
15 | TRBJ2-5 | - | TRBD2 | TRBV2 | CASSDRGLAEETQYF | TGTGCCAGCAGTGATAGGGGACTAGCGGAAGAGACCCAGTACTTC
15 | TRBJ2-3 | - | TRBD1 | TRBV10-3 | CAISSGTGSTDTQYF | TGTGCCATCAGTTCCGGGACAGGTAGCACAGATACGCAGTATTTT
14 | TRBJ1-3 | - | - | TRBV19 | CASSAVDPGNTIYF | TGTGCCAGTAGTGCCGTAGATCCTGGAAACACCATATATTTT
14 | TRBJ1-1 | - | - | TRBV19 | CASQKSHGNTEAFF | TGTGCCAGCCAAAAAAGCCATGGGAACACTGAAGCTTTCTTT
13 | TRBJ2-5 | - | - | TRBV2 | CASSGGLQETQYF | TGTGCCAGCAGTGGCGGCCTACAAGAGACCCAGTACTTC
13 | TRBJ2-3 | - | - | TRBV18 | CASSPPGTDTQYF | TGTGCCAGCTCACCACCCGGCACAGATACGCAGTATTTT
15 | TRBJ2-2 | - | TRBD2 | TRBV6-5 | CASIGLAGGTGELFF | TGTGCCAGCATCGGACTAGCGGGAGGCACCGGGGAGCTGTTTTTT
12 | TRBJ2-5 | - | - | TRBV27 | CASRPPGETQYF | TGTGCCAGCAGGCCGCCAGGGGAGACCCAGTACTTC
16 | TRBJ2-2 | - | TRBD1 | TRBV18 | CASSPPQGANTGELFF | TGTGCCAGCTCACCACCACAGGGGGCTAACACCGGGGAGCTGTTTTTT
12 | TRBJ2-7 | - | - | TRBV9 | CASSGTGYEQYF | TGTGCCAGCAGCGGGACTGGTTACGAGCAGTACTTC
15 | TRBJ2-1 | - | TRBD2 | TRBV7-3 | CASRSTSAQYNEQFF | TGTGCCAGCAGATCGACTAGCGCCCAGTACAATGAGCAGTTCTTC
14 | TRBJ1-6 | - | - | TRBV2 | CASRMDSYNSPLHF | TGTGCCAGCAGGATGGACAGCTATAATTCACCCCTCCACTTT
14 | TRBJ2-7 | - | TRBD1 | TRBV5-1 | CASRGQGASYEQYF | TGCGCCAGCAGGGGGCAGGGGGCATCCTACGAGCAGTACTTC
15 | TRBJ2-1 | - | - | TRBV6-4 | CASSEGESSYNEQFF | TGTGCCAGCAGTGAAGGGGAAAGCTCCTACAATGAGCAGTTCTTC
16 | TRBJ2-3 | - | TRBD2 | TRBV7-3 | CASSPQAGGPGDTQYF | TGTGCCAGCAGCCCCCAAGCGGGGGGGCCAGGGGATACGCAGTATTTT
15 | TRBJ2-2 | - | TRBD1 | TRBV27 | CASSFGTGITGELFF | TGTGCCAGCAGTTTTGGGACAGGTATTACCGGGGAGCTGTTTTTT
13 | TRBJ2-7 | - | TRBD1 | TRBV2 | CASRGTGAYEQYF | TGTGCCAGCAGGGGGACAGGGGCCTACGAGCAGTACTTC
15 | TRBJ2-7 | - | TRBD2 | TRBV9 | CASSVGLAGGYEQYF | TGTGCCAGCAGCGTCGGACTAGCGGGAGGCTACGAGCAGTACTTC
15 | TRBJ2-1 | - | TRBD2 | TRBV2 | CASSEETSGIDEQFF | TGTGCCAGCAGTGAGGAGACTAGCGGGATCGATGAGCAGTTCTTC
14 | TRBJ2-1 | - | TRBD2 | TRBV11-2 | CASRVSGSDNEQFF | TGTGCCAGCAGAGTTAGCGGGAGTGACAATGAGCAGTTCTTC
15 | TRBJ1-1 | - | - | TRBV5-1 | CASSLSPGGANEAFF | TGCGCCAGCAGCTTGTCCCCGGGGGGCGCTAATGAAGCTTTCTTT
13 | TRBJ2-1 | - | - | TRBV29-1 | CSWRQQIYNEQFF | TGCAGCTGGAGACAGCAGATTTACAATGAGCAGTTCTTC
13 | TRBJ2-5 | - | - | TRBV7-9 | CASSLESGETQYF | TGTGCCAGCAGCTTAGAGAGTGGTGAGACCCAGTACTTC
12 | TRBJ2-7 | - | - | TRBV2 | CASSYSSYEQYF | TGTGCCAGCAGCTATAGCTCCTACGAGCAGTACTTC
12 | TRBJ2-7 | - | - | TRBV2 | CASSENRGEQYF | TGTGCCAGCAGTGAAAACCGGGGAGAGCAGTACTTC
15 | TRBJ2-5 | - | - | TRBV11-3 | CASSITGTTQETQYF | TGTGCCAGCAGCATAACCGGGACAACACAAGAGACCCAGTACTTC
15 | TRBJ2-7 | - | TRBD2 | TRBV10-3 | CAMSASGSLSYEQYF | TGTGCCATGAGTGCTAGCGGGAGTTTGTCCTACGAGCAGTACTTC
16 | TRBJ2-5 | - | TRBD1 | TRBV19 | CASSKYTGTGEETQYF | TGTGCCAGTAGTAAATATACCGGGACAGGGGAAGAGACCCAGTACTTC
15 | TRBJ2-1 | - | TRBD2 | TRBV7-3 | CASSFTSGTTNEQFF | TGTGCCAGCAGCTTTACTAGCGGGACGACCAATGAGCAGTTCTTC
15 | TRBJ1-1 | - | - | TRBV7-2 | CASSLEAGMNTEAFF | TGTGCCAGCAGCTTAGAGGCAGGGATGAACACTGAAGCTTTCTTT
12 | TRBJ2-7 | - | - | TRBV7-9 | CASTPDKHEQYF | TGTGCCAGCACCCCCGACAAGCACGAGCAGTACTTC
14 | TRBJ2-1 | - | TRBD2 | TRBV5-6 | CASSLLAGAGEQFF | TGTGCCAGCAGCTTACTAGCGGGAGCCGGTGAGCAGTTCTTC
14 | TRBJ1-5 | - | TRBD1 | TRBV19 | CASSMGQGWKLQHF | TGTGCCAGTAGTATGGGACAGGGTTGGAAGTTGCAGCATTTT
16 | TRBJ2-7 | - | - | TRBV27 | CASSLRFRGRGEEQYF | TGTGCCAGCAGTTTAAGGTTCCGAGGCAGGGGTGAGGAGCAGTACTTC
14 | TRBJ2-7 | - | - | TRBV30 | CAWSVTDLSYEQYF | TGTGCCTGGTCCGTGACAGATCTTTCCTACGAGCAGTACTTC
14 | TRBJ2-5 | - | TRBD1 | TRBV7-2 | CASSPTGGAETQYF | TGTGCCAGCAGCCCGACAGGGGGCGCGGAGACCCAGTACTTC